Listed below are T cell receptor beta chains from one sample, sequenced in a study of metastatic and nonmetastatic thyroid tumors. TCRdb reanalyzed the PCR reads with MiXCR. The sample records some 16,000 clones, 20% to 25% being singletons. The sequencing sample was made of tumor tissue. These receptors all come from a male donor with papillary thyroid cancer or a benign thyroid nodule (not recorded which). Some clones in this sample may be carry-over from other donors' samples. Each CDR3 is given with its conserved first and last residue. The order of the fields is D gene, clone size, J gene, V gene, CDR3 DNA, CDR3 protein. The D gene is left open where the match is weak. Where a row states a size, it is once, few, many or the class of an expanded clone; other rows omit it.

D gene: -; clone size: many; J gene: TRBJ1-5; V gene: TRBV6-6; CDR3 DNA: TGTGCCAGCAGTTACTACGGACAGTTCAATCAGCCCCAGCATTTT; CDR3 protein: CASSYYGQFNQPQHF
D gene: -; clone size: many; J gene: TRBJ1-1; V gene: TRBV7-9; CDR3 DNA: TGTGCCAGCAGCTCTAGGGACTTGGTGCCTTATGGCACTGAAGCTTTCTTT; CDR3 protein: CASSSRDLVPYGTEAFF
D gene: -; clone size: medium-sized; J gene: TRBJ2-1; V gene: TRBV7-2; CDR3 DNA: TGTGCCAGCAGCTTACCTTCTAATGAGCAGTTCTTC; CDR3 protein: CASSLPSNEQFF
D gene: -; clone size: many; J gene: TRBJ2-3; V gene: TRBV5-8; CDR3 DNA: TGTGCCAGCAGCTTGGGGTTGGGTTCAGATACGCAGTATTTT; CDR3 protein: CASSLGLGSDTQYF
D gene: -; clone size: -; J gene: TRBJ2-1; V gene: TRBV11-2; CDR3 DNA: TGTGCCAGCAGCGCTTGTAGACCGCAGTGTGGGCCCTACAATGAGCAGTTCTTC; CDR3 protein: CASSACRPQCGPYNEQFF
D gene: TRBD1; clone size: many; J gene: TRBJ1-1; V gene: TRBV18; CDR3 DNA: TGTGCCAGCTCACCTAGAGGACAGGGGGGCACTGAAGCTTTCTTT; CDR3 protein: CASSPRGQGGTEAFF
D gene: -; clone size: many; J gene: TRBJ1-5; V gene: TRBV28; CDR3 DNA: TGTGCCAGCAGTTATCGCCCCTGGAATACTCAGCCCCAGCATTTT; CDR3 protein: CASSYRPWNTQPQHF
D gene: TRBD2; clone size: many; J gene: TRBJ2-1; V gene: TRBV20-1; CDR3 DNA: TGCAGTGCCCTTACTAGCGGGAGGGTGAATGAGCAGTTCTTC; CDR3 protein: CSALTSGRVNEQFF
D gene: -; clone size: -; J gene: TRBJ2-7; V gene: TRBV7-2; CDR3 DNA: TGTGCCAGCAGCACAGGACAGCGGGCCTTCCACGAGCAGTACTTC; CDR3 protein: CASSTGQRAFHEQYF
D gene: TRBD1; clone size: many; J gene: TRBJ2-1; V gene: TRBV9; CDR3 DNA: TGTGCCAGCAGGACCGGGACAGGGGTGAATGAGCAGTTCTTC; CDR3 protein: CASRTGTGVNEQFF
D gene: -; clone size: few; J gene: TRBJ1-1; V gene: TRBV2; CDR3 DNA: TGTGCCAGTATTGAGGGACCGGGGACCCAAGCTTTCTTT; CDR3 protein: CASIEGPGTQAFF
D gene: -; clone size: -; J gene: TRBJ2-2; V gene: TRBV6-2/TRBV6-3; CDR3 DNA: TGTGCCAGCAGTTTTCTCGGACTGACGAACACCGGGGAGCTGTTTTTT; CDR3 protein: CASSFLGLTNTGELFF
D gene: TRBD1; clone size: few; J gene: TRBJ2-7; V gene: TRBV27; CDR3 DNA: TGTGCCAGCAGTTTAGGGCGGGGACAGGGATACGAGCAGTACTTC; CDR3 protein: CASSLGRGQGYEQYF
D gene: -; clone size: -; J gene: TRBJ1-2; V gene: TRBV11-2; CDR3 DNA: TGTGCCAGCAGCGTCCGGATCGAAACTCGGGGCTATGGCTACACCTTC; CDR3 protein: CASSVRIETRGYGYTF
D gene: -; clone size: many; J gene: TRBJ1-1; V gene: TRBV19; CDR3 DNA: TGTGCCAGCCAAACAACGAGGGGCGCTTTCTTT; CDR3 protein: CASQTTRGAFF
D gene: -; clone size: medium-sized; J gene: TRBJ1-2; V gene: TRBV6-1; CDR3 DNA: TGTGCCAGCAGAAAGACTGGGGGATCTATGGCCTACACCTTC; CDR3 protein: CASRKTGGSMAYTF
D gene: -; clone size: -; J gene: TRBJ1-2; V gene: TRBV6-1; CDR3 DNA: TGTGCCAGCATCCAAGGGGGAGGTGGCTATGTCTACACCTTC; CDR3 protein: CASIQGGGGYVYTF
D gene: -; clone size: few; J gene: TRBJ2-7; V gene: TRBV20-1; CDR3 DNA: TGCAGTGCTAGAGATTGGGGGGCGGGAGCATTCGACGAGCAGTACTTC; CDR3 protein: CSARDWGAGAFDEQYF
D gene: -; clone size: once; J gene: TRBJ1-2; V gene: TRBV20-1; CDR3 DNA: TGCAGTGCAAGAACTGGGGACGGGCAGCACTATGGCTACACCTTC; CDR3 protein: CSARTGDGQHYGYTF
D gene: -; clone size: many; J gene: TRBJ2-1; V gene: TRBV13; CDR3 DNA: TGTGCCAGCAGCTTAGGTCGCCTTGAGCAGTTCTTC; CDR3 protein: CASSLGRLEQFF
D gene: -; clone size: many; J gene: TRBJ2-4; V gene: TRBV4-2; CDR3 DNA: TGTGCCAGCAGCCAAGACACGATAGGCCGGGGCATTCAGTACTTC; CDR3 protein: CASSQDTIGRGIQYF
D gene: TRBD1; clone size: few; J gene: TRBJ2-1; V gene: TRBV6-1; CDR3 DNA: TGTGCCAGCAGTGACGTACAGGGGAAGTCCTACAATGAGCAGTTCTTC; CDR3 protein: CASSDVQGKSYNEQFF
D gene: -; clone size: -; J gene: TRBJ1-6; V gene: TRBV27; CDR3 DNA: TGTGCCAGCAGTTTGAGCGAAAATTCACCCCTCCACTTT; CDR3 protein: CASSLSENSPLHF
D gene: -; clone size: -; J gene: TRBJ2-1; V gene: TRBV6-1; CDR3 DNA: TGTGCCAGCAGTCCCTGGGGGGCTCGGAATGAGCAGTTCTTC; CDR3 protein: CASSPWGARNEQFF
D gene: TRBD1; clone size: -; J gene: TRBJ2-7; V gene: TRBV12-3/TRBV12-4; CDR3 DNA: TGTGCCAGCAACGCCGGACAGGGGCTTTCCTACGAGCAGTACTTC; CDR3 protein: CASNAGQGLSYEQYF
D gene: TRBD1; clone size: -; J gene: TRBJ1-2; V gene: TRBV24-1; CDR3 DNA: TGTGCCACCAGTGATTGGGCCGGGTTGGGACAGTATGGCTACACCTTC; CDR3 protein: CATSDWAGLGQYGYTF
D gene: -; clone size: medium-sized; J gene: TRBJ2-7; V gene: TRBV5-6; CDR3 DNA: TGTGCCAGCAGCCTTGGACTCCTCGAGCAGTACTTC; CDR3 protein: CASSLGLLEQYF
D gene: -; clone size: -; J gene: TRBJ2-3; V gene: TRBV6-2/TRBV6-3; CDR3 DNA: TGTGCCAGCAGTTACCGGACCTTAGATACGCAGTATTTT; CDR3 protein: CASSYRTLDTQYF
D gene: TRBD1; clone size: -; J gene: TRBJ2-3; V gene: TRBV10-3; CDR3 DNA: TGTGCCATCAGTGATTTTGGGACAGGGGCTCGAGATACGCAGTATTTT; CDR3 protein: CAISDFGTGARDTQYF
D gene: -; clone size: -; J gene: TRBJ2-3; V gene: TRBV3-1; CDR3 DNA: TGTGCCAGCAGCCAAGTGGCAGATACGCAGTATTTT; CDR3 protein: CASSQVADTQYF
D gene: -; clone size: few; J gene: TRBJ1-1; V gene: TRBV12-3/TRBV12-4; CDR3 DNA: TGTGCCAGCCAATCTAAAGGCCCCTACACTGAAGCTTTCTTT; CDR3 protein: CASQSKGPYTEAFF
D gene: TRBD2; clone size: few; J gene: TRBJ2-5; V gene: TRBV6-1; CDR3 DNA: TGTGCCAGCTGTATAAGCGGGGGCGGGTGGGAGACCCAGTACTTC; CDR3 protein: CASCISGGGWETQYF
D gene: TRBD1; clone size: many; J gene: TRBJ2-2; V gene: TRBV18; CDR3 DNA: TGTGCCAGCTCAGCTGGGACAGGGTTGAACACCGGGGAGCTGTTTTTT; CDR3 protein: CASSAGTGLNTGELFF
D gene: -; clone size: few; J gene: TRBJ2-7; V gene: TRBV27; CDR3 DNA: TGTGCCAGCAGTTCGGTAGACAGGACCCACGAGCAGTACTTC; CDR3 protein: CASSSVDRTHEQYF
D gene: TRBD2; clone size: many; J gene: TRBJ2-1; V gene: TRBV5-1; CDR3 DNA: TGCGCCAGCAGCCCGGGACTAGCGGGACCTTCCTACAATGAGCAGTTCTTC; CDR3 protein: CASSPGLAGPSYNEQFF
D gene: TRBD2; clone size: many; J gene: TRBJ2-5; V gene: TRBV29-1; CDR3 DNA: TGCAGCGTAACCGGGGGGGGGGTCGCCCCGGAGACCCAGTACTTC; CDR3 protein: CSVTGGGVAPETQYF
D gene: -; clone size: -; J gene: TRBJ2-1; V gene: TRBV6-1; CDR3 DNA: TGTGCCAGCAGTGTCCAGGATCGGGGGTACAATGAGCAGTTCTTC; CDR3 protein: CASSVQDRGYNEQFF
D gene: TRBD1; clone size: many; J gene: TRBJ2-1; V gene: TRBV6-4; CDR3 DNA: TGTGCCAGCAGTGACGGGACAGGGGGCAATGAGCAGTTCTTC; CDR3 protein: CASSDGTGGNEQFF
D gene: -; clone size: many; J gene: TRBJ2-1; V gene: TRBV10-1; CDR3 DNA: TGCGCCAGATCAATGGGCGGAAATGAGCAGTTCTTC; CDR3 protein: CARSMGGNEQFF
D gene: -; clone size: many; J gene: TRBJ2-7; V gene: TRBV7-6; CDR3 DNA: TGTGCCAGCAGCTTTTCCGGGACCTACGAGCAGTACTTC; CDR3 protein: CASSFSGTYEQYF
D gene: TRBD2; clone size: -; J gene: TRBJ2-3; V gene: TRBV19; CDR3 DNA: TGTGCCAGTAGTAAACCTAGCGGGAGCACAGATACGCAGTATTTT; CDR3 protein: CASSKPSGSTDTQYF
D gene: TRBD2; clone size: many; J gene: TRBJ2-3; V gene: TRBV6-4; CDR3 DNA: TGTGCCAGCAGTGACTCGACTAGCGGGGTGGATACGCAGTATTTT; CDR3 protein: CASSDSTSGVDTQYF
D gene: TRBD2; clone size: medium-sized; J gene: TRBJ2-3; V gene: TRBV7-3; CDR3 DNA: TGTGCCAGCAGCCGAACTAGCGTGAGCACAGATACGCAGTATTTT; CDR3 protein: CASSRTSVSTDTQYF
D gene: -; clone size: medium-sized; J gene: TRBJ2-7; V gene: TRBV6-1; CDR3 DNA: TGTGCCAGCAGTTCCCTCAGGGGACCTTACGAGCAGTACTTC; CDR3 protein: CASSSLRGPYEQYF
D gene: -; clone size: -; J gene: TRBJ2-3; V gene: TRBV7-9; CDR3 DNA: TGTGCCAGCAGCTTAATGCTGGGGACAGATACGCAGTATTTT; CDR3 protein: CASSLMLGTDTQYF
D gene: TRBD1; clone size: many; J gene: TRBJ2-2; V gene: TRBV6-1; CDR3 DNA: TGTGCCAGCCGGGACAGGGGGGGTGTTGGAGACACCGGGGAGCTGTTTTTT; CDR3 protein: CASRDRGGVGDTGELFF
D gene: -; clone size: few; J gene: TRBJ2-1; V gene: TRBV19; CDR3 DNA: TGTGCCAGTAGGCGGGGCTACTCGAATGAGCAGTTCTTC; CDR3 protein: CASRRGYSNEQFF
D gene: -; clone size: few; J gene: TRBJ1-2; V gene: TRBV28; CDR3 DNA: TGTGCCAGCAGTTTACGGGGGGACTATGGCTACGCCTTC; CDR3 protein: CASSLRGDYGYAF
D gene: -; clone size: many; J gene: TRBJ2-7; V gene: TRBV6-2/TRBV6-3; CDR3 DNA: TGTGCCAGCAGTTACAGGGCCCACGAGCAGTACTTC; CDR3 protein: CASSYRAHEQYF
D gene: -; clone size: -; J gene: TRBJ2-7; V gene: TRBV11-2; CDR3 DNA: TGTGCCAGCAGCGCTTGGATTACCGAGCAGTACTTC; CDR3 protein: CASSAWITEQYF
D gene: -; clone size: many; J gene: TRBJ1-6; V gene: TRBV9; CDR3 DNA: TGTGCCAGCAGCCCCCGCCGGGACCTGAGCTCCTATAATTCACCCCTCCACTTT; CDR3 protein: CASSPRRDLSSYNSPLHF
D gene: -; clone size: -; J gene: TRBJ2-3; V gene: TRBV5-1; CDR3 DNA: TGCGCCAGCAGCTTGACTAGTGGGAGATTGGATACGCAGTATTTT; CDR3 protein: CASSLTSGRLDTQYF
D gene: TRBD1; clone size: many; J gene: TRBJ2-3; V gene: TRBV2; CDR3 DNA: TGTGCCGCACACTACCGATTAGACAGGGAGATTTTCACAGATACGCAGTATTTT; CDR3 protein: CAAHYRLDREIFTDTQYF
D gene: -; clone size: few; J gene: TRBJ2-1; V gene: TRBV27; CDR3 DNA: TGTGCCAGCAGTCTTGAACCTGGGGTTAATGAGCAGTTCTTC; CDR3 protein: CASSLEPGVNEQFF
D gene: -; clone size: -; J gene: TRBJ2-7; V gene: TRBV20-1; CDR3 DNA: TGCAGTGTTAGACCGGGACACCGACTCTCCTACGAGCAGTACTTC; CDR3 protein: CSVRPGHRLSYEQYF
D gene: -; clone size: -; J gene: TRBJ2-7; V gene: TRBV20-1; CDR3 DNA: TGCAGTGCTAGAGATGGCCAGGGCTCTTCCTACGAGCAGTACTTC; CDR3 protein: CSARDGQGSSYEQYF
D gene: TRBD1; clone size: many; J gene: TRBJ1-1; V gene: TRBV7-9; CDR3 DNA: TGTGCCAGCAGCTCCCGCGGGACAGGTTTTGAAGCTTTCTTT; CDR3 protein: CASSSRGTGFEAFF
D gene: TRBD1; clone size: -; J gene: TRBJ2-1; V gene: TRBV11-2; CDR3 DNA: TGTGCCAGCAGTCCCGGGACAGGTGACGTCAATGAGCAGTTCTTC; CDR3 protein: CASSPGTGDVNEQFF
D gene: TRBD1; clone size: few; J gene: TRBJ1-5; V gene: TRBV12-3/TRBV12-4; CDR3 DNA: TGTGCCAGCAAGGTCCAGGGGGGCGGTCAGCCCCAGCATTTT; CDR3 protein: CASKVQGGGQPQHF